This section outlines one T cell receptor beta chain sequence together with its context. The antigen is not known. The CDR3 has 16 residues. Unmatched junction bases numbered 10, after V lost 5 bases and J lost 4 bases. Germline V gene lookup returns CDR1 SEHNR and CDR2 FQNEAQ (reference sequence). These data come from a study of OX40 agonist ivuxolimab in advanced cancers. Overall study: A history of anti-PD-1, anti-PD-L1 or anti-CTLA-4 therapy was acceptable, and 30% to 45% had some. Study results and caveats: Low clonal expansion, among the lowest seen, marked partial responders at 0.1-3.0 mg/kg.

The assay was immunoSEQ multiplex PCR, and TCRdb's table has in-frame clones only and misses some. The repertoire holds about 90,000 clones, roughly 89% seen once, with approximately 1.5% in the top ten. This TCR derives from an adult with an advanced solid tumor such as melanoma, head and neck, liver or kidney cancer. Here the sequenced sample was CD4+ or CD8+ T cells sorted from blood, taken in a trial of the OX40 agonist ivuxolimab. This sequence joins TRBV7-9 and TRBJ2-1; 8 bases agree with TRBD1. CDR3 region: CASSLGTGSGYNEQFF. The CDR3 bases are TGTGCCAGCAGCCTTGGGACAGGCAGCGGGTACAATGAGCAGTTCTTC.